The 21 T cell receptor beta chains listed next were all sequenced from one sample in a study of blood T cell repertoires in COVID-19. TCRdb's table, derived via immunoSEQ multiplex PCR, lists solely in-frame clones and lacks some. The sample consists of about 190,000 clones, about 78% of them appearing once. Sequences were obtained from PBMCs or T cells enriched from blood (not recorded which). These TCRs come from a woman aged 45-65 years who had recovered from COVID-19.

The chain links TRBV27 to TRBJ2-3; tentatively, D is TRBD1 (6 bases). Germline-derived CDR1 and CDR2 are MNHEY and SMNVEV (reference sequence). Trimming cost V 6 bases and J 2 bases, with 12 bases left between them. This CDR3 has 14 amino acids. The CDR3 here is CASREQGSTDTQYF. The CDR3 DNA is TGTGCCAGCAGGGAACAGGGATCCACAGATACGCAGTATTTT.

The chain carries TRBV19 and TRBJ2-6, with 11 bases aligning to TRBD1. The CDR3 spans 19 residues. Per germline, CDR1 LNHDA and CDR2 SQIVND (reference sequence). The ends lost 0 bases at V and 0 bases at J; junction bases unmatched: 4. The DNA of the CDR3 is TGTGCCAGTAGTATAGATGGACAGGGGGCGTACTCTGGGGCCAACGTCCTGACTTTC. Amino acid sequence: CASSIDGQGAYSGANVLTF.

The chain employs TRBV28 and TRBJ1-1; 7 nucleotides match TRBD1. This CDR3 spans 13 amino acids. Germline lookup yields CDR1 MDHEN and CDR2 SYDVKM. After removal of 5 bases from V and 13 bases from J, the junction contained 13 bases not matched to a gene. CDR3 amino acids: CASSHTKGANGFF. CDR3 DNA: TGTGCCAGCAGTCACACAAAGGGGGCTAATGGTTTCTTT.

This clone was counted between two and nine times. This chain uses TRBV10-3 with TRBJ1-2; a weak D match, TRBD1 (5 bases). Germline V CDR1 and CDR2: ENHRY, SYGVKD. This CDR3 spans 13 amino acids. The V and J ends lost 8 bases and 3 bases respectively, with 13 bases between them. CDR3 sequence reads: CAIAGGWDYGYTF. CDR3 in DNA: TGTGCCATCGCGGGGGGGTGGGACTATGGCTACACCTTC.

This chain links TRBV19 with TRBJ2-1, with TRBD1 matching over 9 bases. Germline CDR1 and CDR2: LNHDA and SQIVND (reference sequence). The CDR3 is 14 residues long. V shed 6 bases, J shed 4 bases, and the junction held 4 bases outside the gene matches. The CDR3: CASSYRGRYNEQFF. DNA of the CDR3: TGTGCCAGTAGCTACAGGGGGCGATACAATGAGCAGTTCTTC.

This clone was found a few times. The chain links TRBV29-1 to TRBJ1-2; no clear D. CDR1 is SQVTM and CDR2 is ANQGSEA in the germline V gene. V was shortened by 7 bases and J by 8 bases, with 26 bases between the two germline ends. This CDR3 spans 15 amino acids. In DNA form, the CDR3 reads TGCAGCGCGCAAAACCTCGCCCACCCTGCCGGGGGCTACACCTTC. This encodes CSAQNLAHPAGGYTF.

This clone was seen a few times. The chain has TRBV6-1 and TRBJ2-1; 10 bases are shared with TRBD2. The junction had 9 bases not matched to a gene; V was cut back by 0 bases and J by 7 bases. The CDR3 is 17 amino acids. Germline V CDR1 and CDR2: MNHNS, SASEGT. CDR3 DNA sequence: TGTGCCAGCAGTGAAGCCCGCCTAGCGGGAGCATGGAATGAGCAGTTCTTC. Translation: CASSEARLAGAWNEQFF.

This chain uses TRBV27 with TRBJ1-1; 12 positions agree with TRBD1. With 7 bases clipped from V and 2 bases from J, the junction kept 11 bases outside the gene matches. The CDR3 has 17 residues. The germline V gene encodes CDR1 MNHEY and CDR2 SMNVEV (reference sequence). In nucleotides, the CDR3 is TGTGCCAGCACCACCCGGGGACAGGGGGCTACAAACACTGAAGCTTTCTTT. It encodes CASTTRGQGATNTEAFF.

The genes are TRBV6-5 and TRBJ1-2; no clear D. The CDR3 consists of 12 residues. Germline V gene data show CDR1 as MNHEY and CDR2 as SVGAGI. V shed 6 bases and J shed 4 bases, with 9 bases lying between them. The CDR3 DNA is TGTGCCAGCAGGATCGGGGTCTATGGCTACACCTTC. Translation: CASRIGVYGYTF.

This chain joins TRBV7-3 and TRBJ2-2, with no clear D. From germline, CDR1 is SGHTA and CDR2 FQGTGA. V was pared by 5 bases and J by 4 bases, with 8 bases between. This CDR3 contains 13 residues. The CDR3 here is CASSPSPTGELFF. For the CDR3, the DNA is TGTGCCAGCAGCCCGAGCCCCACCGGGGAGCTGTTTTTT.

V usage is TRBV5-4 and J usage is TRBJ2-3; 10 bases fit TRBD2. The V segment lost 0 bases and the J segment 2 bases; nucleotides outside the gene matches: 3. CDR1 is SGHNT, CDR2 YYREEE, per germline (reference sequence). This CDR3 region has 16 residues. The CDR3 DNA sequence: TGTGCCAGCAGCTTGGGGAGCGGGAGGGCCACAGATACGCAGTATTTT. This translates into CASSLGSGRATDTQYF.

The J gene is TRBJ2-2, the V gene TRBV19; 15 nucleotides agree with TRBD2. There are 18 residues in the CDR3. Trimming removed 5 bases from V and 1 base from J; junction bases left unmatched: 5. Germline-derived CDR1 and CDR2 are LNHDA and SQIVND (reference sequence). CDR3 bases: TGTGCCAGTAGTCTGGGACTAGCGGGAGGAATGAACACCGGGGAGCTGTTTTTT. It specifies CASSLGLAGGMNTGELFF.

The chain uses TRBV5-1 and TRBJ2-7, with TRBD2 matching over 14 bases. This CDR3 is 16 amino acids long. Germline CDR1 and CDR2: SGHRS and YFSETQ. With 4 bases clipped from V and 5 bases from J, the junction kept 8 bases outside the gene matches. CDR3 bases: TGCGCCAGCAGCGCCGGGACTAGCGGGAGTTTCCACGAGCAGTACTTC. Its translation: CASSAGTSGSFHEQYF.

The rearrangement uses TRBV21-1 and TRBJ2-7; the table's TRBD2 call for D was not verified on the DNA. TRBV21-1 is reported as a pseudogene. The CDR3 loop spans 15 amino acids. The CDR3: CASSKGGLSSYEQYF. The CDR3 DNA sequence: TGTGCCAGCAGCAAAGGAGGTTTGAGCTCCTACGAGCAGTACTTC.

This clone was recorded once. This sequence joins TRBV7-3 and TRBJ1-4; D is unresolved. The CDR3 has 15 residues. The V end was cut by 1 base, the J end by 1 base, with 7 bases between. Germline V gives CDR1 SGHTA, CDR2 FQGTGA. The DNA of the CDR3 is TGTGCCAGCAGCTTAAGAGGGCTAACTAATGAAAAACTGTTTTTT. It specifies CASSLRGLTNEKLFF.

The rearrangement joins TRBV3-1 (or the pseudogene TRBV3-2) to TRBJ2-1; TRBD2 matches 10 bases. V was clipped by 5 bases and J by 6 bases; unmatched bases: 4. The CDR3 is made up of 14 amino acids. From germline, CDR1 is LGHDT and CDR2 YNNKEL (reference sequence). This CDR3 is CASSKASGGNEQFF. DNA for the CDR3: TGTGCCAGCAGCAAGGCTAGCGGGGGCAATGAGCAGTTCTTC.

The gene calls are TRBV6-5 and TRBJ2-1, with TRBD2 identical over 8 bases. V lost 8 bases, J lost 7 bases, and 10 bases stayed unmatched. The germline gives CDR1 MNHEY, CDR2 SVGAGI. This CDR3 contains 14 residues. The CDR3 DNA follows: TGTGCCAGCCGTAGCGGGATGGGTGGGAATGAGCAGTTCTTC. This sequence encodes CASRSGMGGNEQFF.

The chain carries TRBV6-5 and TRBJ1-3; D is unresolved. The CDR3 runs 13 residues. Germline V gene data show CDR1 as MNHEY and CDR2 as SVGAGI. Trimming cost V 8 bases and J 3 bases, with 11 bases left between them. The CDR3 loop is CASRGIGGNTIYF. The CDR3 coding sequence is TGTGCCAGCCGGGGAATAGGTGGAAACACCATATATTTT.

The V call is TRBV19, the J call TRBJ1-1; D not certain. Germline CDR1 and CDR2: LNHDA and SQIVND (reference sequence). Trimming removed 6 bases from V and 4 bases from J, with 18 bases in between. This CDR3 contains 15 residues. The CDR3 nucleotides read TGTGCCAGTAGGCCTCCGGGGAGGGCGAGCACTGAAGCTTTCTTT. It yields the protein CASRPPGRASTEAFF. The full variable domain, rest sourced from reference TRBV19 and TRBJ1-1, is DGGITQSPKYLFRKEGQNVTLSCEQNLNHDAMYWYRQDPGQGLRLIYYSQIVNDFQKGDIAEGYSVSREKKESFPLTVTSAQKNPTAFYLCASRPPGRASTEAFFGQGTRLTVV.

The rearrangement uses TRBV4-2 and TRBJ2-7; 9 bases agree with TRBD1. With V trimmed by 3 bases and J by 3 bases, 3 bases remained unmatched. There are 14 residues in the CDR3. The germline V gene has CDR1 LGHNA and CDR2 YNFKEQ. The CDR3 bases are TGTGCCAGCAGCCAGACAGGGGGAGACTACGAGCAGTACTTC. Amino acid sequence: CASSQTGGDYEQYF.

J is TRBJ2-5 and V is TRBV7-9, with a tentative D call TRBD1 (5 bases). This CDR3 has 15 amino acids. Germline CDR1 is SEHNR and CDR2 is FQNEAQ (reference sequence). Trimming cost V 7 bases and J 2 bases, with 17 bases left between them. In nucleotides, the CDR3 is TGTGCCAGCACCACTGCTCCCAGGGCGCAAGAGACCCAGTACTTC. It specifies CASTTAPRAQETQYF.